These 29 T cell receptor beta chains originate from one sample sequenced in a study of T cell responses to AZD1222 COVID-19 vaccine. TCRdb's table, derived via immunoSEQ multiplex PCR, lists solely in-frame clones and lacks some. The sample lists 100,000 to 130,000 clones, roughly 90% occurring once. The sample consisted of peripheral blood, taken 28 days after the second AZD1222 dose. Every receptor here comes from an adult who received the AZD1222 COVID-19 vaccine.

The rearrangement links TRBV18 to TRBJ2-2; maybe TRBD2 (5 bases). The length of the CDR3 is 17 residues. CDR1 is KGHSH, CDR2 LQKENI, per germline. Trimming cost V 2 bases and J 0 bases, with 13 bases left between them. CDR3 nucleotides: TGTGCCAGCTCACCAATGTTGGCGCGGGCGAACACCGGGGAGCTGTTTTTT. Translation: CASSPMLARANTGELFF. Complete variable domain (other parts from reference TRBV18 and TRBJ2-2): NAGVMQNPRHLVRRRGQEARLRCSPMKGHSHVYWYRQLPEEGLKFMVYLQKENIIDESGMPKERFSAEFPKEGPSILRIQQVVRGDSAAYFCASSPMLARANTGELFFGEGSRLTVL.

The chain is built from TRBV24-1 and TRBJ2-3; TRBD2 agrees at 8 bases. The length of the CDR3 is 14 residues. Germline V gives CDR1 KGHDR, CDR2 SFDVKD. V trimming: 9 bases; J trimming: 3 bases; junction bases outside the gene matches: 7. CDR3 protein: CATGRSGRTDTQYF. DNA for the CDR3: TGTGCCACCGGGCGCAGCGGGAGAACAGATACGCAGTATTTT.

CDR3 protein: CASSVAPGAGELFF. The CDR3 bases are TGTGCCAGCAGCGTAGCCCCAGGGGCCGGGGAGCTGTTTTTT. This chain links TRBV9 with TRBJ2-2; TRBD1 is a possible D gene (6 bases). Germline V gives CDR1 SGDLS, CDR2 YYNGEE. The length of the CDR3 is 14 residues. Trimming left V 0 bases short and J 6 bases short, with 9 bases between.

The rearrangement links TRBV18 to TRBJ1-6, with 9 bases identical to TRBD1. CDR3 length equals 18 residues. Germline V gives CDR1 KGHSH, CDR2 LQKENI. The V gene end was trimmed by 0 bases and the J gene end by 5 bases; junction bases not matched to a gene: 8. The CDR3 loop is CASSPPVGQGLNNSPLHF. Written as DNA, the CDR3 is TGTGCCAGCTCACCACCGGTAGGACAGGGGCTGAATAATTCACCCCTCCACTTT.

The chain combines TRBV29-1 with TRBJ1-2; maybe TRBD1 (6 bases). Germline V gives CDR1 SQVTM, CDR2 ANQGSEA. Trimming cost V 4 bases and J 6 bases, with 15 bases left between them. The CDR3 runs to 13 residues. CDR3 residues: CSVVGQGLDGYTF. CDR3 sequence (DNA): TGCAGCGTTGTGGGGCAGGGGCTGGATGGCTACACCTTC.

The chain employs TRBV4-2 and TRBJ1-6, with D maybe TRBD1 (5 bases). The CDR3 covers 15 residues. Looked up from germline, CDR1 is LGHNA and CDR2 is YNFKEQ. V shed 0 bases and J shed 10 bases, with 13 bases lying between them. The CDR3 nucleotides are TGTGCCAGCAGCCAAGATAGGCAGGGTGACTCACCCCTCCACTTT. Its protein product is CASSQDRQGDSPLHF.

This rearrangement joins TRBV11-2 to TRBJ2-2; 10 bases map to TRBD2. The CDR3 sequence is 15 residues long. CDR1 and CDR2 from the germline V gene are SGHAT and FQNNGV. V was pared by 3 bases and J by 5 bases, with 3 bases of the junction left unmatched. CDR3 sequence: CASSFGLAVTGELFF. CDR3 DNA sequence: TGTGCCAGCAGCTTTGGACTAGCGGTTACCGGGGAGCTGTTTTTT. Together with reference TRBV11-2 and TRBJ2-2, the CDR3 gives the full variable domain: EAGVAQSPRYKIIEKRQSVAFWCNPISGHATLYWYQQILGQGPKLLIQFQNNGVVDDSQLPKDRFSAERLKGVDSTLKIQPAKLEDSAVYLCASSFGLAVTGELFFGEGSRLTVL.

This clone showed up just once. V is TRBV7-9 and J is TRBJ2-7; maybe TRBD1 (5 bases). Between the trimmed V and J ends, which lost 1 base and 2 bases, there was a span of 9 bases. CDR1 and CDR2 (germline): SEHNR, FQNEAQ (reference sequence). The CDR3 is 14 residues long. In DNA, the CDR3 is TGTGCCAGCAGCTTAGAGCAGGGCCCCTACGAGCAGTACTTC. This gives the protein CASSLEQGPYEQYF.

This chain joins TRBV6-5 and TRBJ1-1; 8 nucleotides agree with TRBD1. The germline V gene has CDR1 MNHEY and CDR2 SVGAGI. V shed 6 bases, J shed 5 bases, and the junction held 8 bases outside the gene matches. This CDR3 is 14 amino acids long. CDR3 region: CASRLGQGVTEAFF. The CDR3 DNA reads TGTGCCAGCAGACTAGGACAGGGTGTAACTGAAGCTTTCTTT.

About this clone: The junction and the germline gene differ at one end; a read error may be behind it. This chain links TRBV27 with TRBJ1-6; the match to TRBD1 covers 9 bases. The CDR3 is made up of 15 amino acids. Germline V gene sequence: CDR1 MNHEY, CDR2 SMNVEV (reference sequence). The CDR3 sequence: CASSLSGQGFSPLHF. CDR3 DNA sequence: TGTGCCAGCAGTTTATCGGGACAGGGTTTTTCACCTCTCCACTTT.

The genes are TRBV19 and TRBJ1-5; D uncertain. Trimming pared 3 bases from V and 0 bases from J, leaving 12 bases between. This CDR3 is built from 16 residues. Germline loops: CDR1 LNHDA, CDR2 SQIVND (reference sequence). The CDR3, as DNA: TGTGCCAGTAGTATTTCGGCAGTTAATAGCAATCAGCCCCAGCATTTT. Translated: CASSISAVNSNQPQHF.

J is TRBJ1-6 and V is TRBV19; 9 positions agree with TRBD1. Germline V gene lookup returns CDR1 LNHDA and CDR2 SQIVND (reference sequence). CDR3 length: 15 residues. Trimming removed 10 bases from V and 3 bases from J; junction bases left unmatched: 7. CDR3 nucleotides: TGTGCCACCCGACAGGGGGGAGGCTATAATTCACCCCTCCACTTT. It translates to CATRQGGGYNSPLHF.

The chain recombines TRBV7-9 with TRBJ1-1; 8 nucleotides match TRBD1. Losses at the gene ends were 5 bases for V and 1 base for J; bases not matched to a gene: 6. The CDR3 is 15 amino acids. In germline, CDR1 is SEHNR, CDR2 FQNEAQ (reference sequence). In DNA form, the CDR3 reads TGTGCCAGCAGCCCTAGGGACAGGAAGAACACTGAAGCTTTCTTT. Amino acid sequence: CASSPRDRKNTEAFF. Together with reference TRBV7-9 and TRBJ1-1, the CDR3 gives the full variable domain: DTGVSQNPRHKITKRGQNVTFRCDPISEHNRLYWYRQTLGQGPEFLTYFQNEAQLEKSRLLSDRFSAERPKGSFSTLEIQRTEQGDSAMYLCASSPRDRKNTEAFFGQGTRLTVV.

The V gene is TRBV27, the J gene TRBJ2-1; tentative D call: TRBD1 (6 bases). Germline CDR1 is MNHEY and CDR2 is SMNVEV (reference sequence). The V gene lost 4 bases and the J gene lost 4 bases, with 20 bases spanning the gap. The CDR3 is 17 residues long. Here the CDR3 DNA reads TGTGCCAGCAGTTCCAATCCCCGGACAGACCTTTACAATGAGCAGTTCTTC. The encoded protein is CASSSNPRTDLYNEQFF.

This clone was counted a few times. The J gene is TRBJ1-3, the V gene TRBV4-1; D not certain. CDR3 length equals 14 residues. From germline, CDR1 is MGHRA and CDR2 YSYEKL. V gave up 0 bases and J gave up 4 bases, with 7 bases separating them. The CDR3 protein is CASSQDMGGNTIYF. As DNA, the CDR3 is TGCGCCAGCAGCCAAGATATGGGCGGAAACACCATATATTTT.

V usage is TRBV19 and J usage is TRBJ1-5; unclear D gene. V lost 3 bases and J lost 0, with 9 bases in between. The CDR3 is 15 amino acids. Germline V lookup: CDR1 LNHDA, CDR2 SQIVND (reference sequence). CDR3 sequence (DNA): TGTGCCAGTAGTATGACACCCTATAGCAATCAGCCCCAGCATTTT. Protein sequence: CASSMTPYSNQPQHF.

This sequence joins TRBV5-6 and TRBJ1-5, with 7 bases matching TRBD1. After removal of 3 bases from V and 2 bases from J, the junction contained 2 bases not matched to a gene. CDR3 size: 14 residues. In germline, CDR1 is SGHDT, CDR2 YYEEEE. The CDR3 spells CASSSGTGNQPQHF. The CDR3 region has the DNA TGTGCCAGCAGCTCGGGGACAGGCAATCAGCCCCAGCATTTT.

The rearrangement uses TRBV5-3 and TRBJ2-1; TRBD2 matches at 8 bases. TRBV5-3 is an ORF, and what it does is uncertain. Trimming cost V 4 bases and J 8 bases; bases outside gene matches: 17. This CDR3 is built from 17 residues. The CDR3 DNA is TGTGCCAGAAGCCCCGCGGGGGCGGAGCGGGGGAATGATGAGCAGTTCTTC. Translation: CARSPAGAERGNDEQFF.

The V and J genes are TRBV9 and TRBJ2-7, with 9 bases fitting TRBD1. With V trimmed by 2 bases and J by 4 bases, 10 bases remained unmatched. Germline CDR1 reads SGDLS; CDR2 reads YYNGEE. The CDR3 is 16 residues long. CDR3: CASSVGLRDREYEQYF. The CDR3 DNA is TGTGCCAGCAGCGTCGGACTCCGGGACAGGGAGTACGAGCAGTACTTC.

V is TRBV5-1 and J is TRBJ1-1; 7 bases agree with TRBD1. Germline-derived CDR1 and CDR2 are SGHRS and YFSETQ. V shed 4 bases and J 1 base; nucleotides not matched to a gene: 7. This CDR3 is 15 amino acids long. The CDR3 protein is CASSHTRTGNTEAFF. Here the CDR3 DNA reads TGCGCCAGCAGCCATACACGGACAGGGAACACTGAAGCTTTCTTT.

The rearrangement uses TRBV4-1 and TRBJ1-3; D possibly corresponds to TRBD1 (5 bases). The length of the CDR3 is 18 residues. The germline V gene encodes CDR1 MGHRA and CDR2 YSYEKL. Trimming pared 0 bases from V and 0 bases from J, leaving 15 bases between. Here the CDR3 reads CASSQDFGDGTSGNTIYF. In DNA, the CDR3 is TGCGCCAGCAGCCAAGATTTTGGGGACGGGACCTCTGGAAACACCATATATTTT.

The chain is built from TRBV5-1 and TRBJ1-1; possible D gene TRBD1, 6 bases. V lost 4 bases and J 0 bases, leaving 7 bases between the germline ends. CDR1 and CDR2 from the germline V gene are SGHRS and YFSETQ. The CDR3 sequence is 13 residues long. The CDR3 DNA is TGCGCCAGCAGCCAGGGGTTGAACACTGAAGCTTTCTTT. Its translation is CASSQGLNTEAFF.

The chain recombines TRBV7-3 with TRBJ1-3; TRBD1 agrees at 8 bases. Germline V CDR1 and CDR2: SGHTA, FQGTGA. The CDR3 runs 16 residues. J gave up 2 bases and V 10 bases, and 13 bases lay outside the gene matches. The CDR3 nucleotides read TGTGCCAACCCGATCCAGGGGGCGAGGACTGGAAACACCATATATTTT. It codes for CANPIQGARTGNTIYF.

On this clone itself: The identical CDR3 is also encoded by other nucleotide sequences in the sample. The chain is built from TRBV7-2 and TRBJ1-2; D remains ambiguous. Germline CDR1 reads SGHTA; CDR2 reads FQGNSA. The V and J ends lost 2 bases and 3 bases respectively, with 1 base between them. The CDR3 is 11 amino acids. In DNA form, the CDR3 reads TGTGCCAGCAGCTTATACTATGGCTACACCTTC. Residues: CASSLYYGYTF.

CDR3 sequence (DNA): TGTGCCAGCAGCCCGGGAGGTCAAGAGACCCAGTACTTC. Translating gives CASSPGGQETQYF. The genes are TRBV7-2 and TRBJ2-5; 7 bases are shared with TRBD2. Trimming removed 5 bases from V and 2 bases from J; junction bases left unmatched: 2. Germline V gives CDR1 SGHTA, CDR2 FQGNSA. The CDR3 covers 13 residues.

This rearrangement joins TRBV7-9 to TRBJ1-1; D possibly corresponds to TRBD1 (5 bases). With 1 base removed from V and 6 bases from J, the gap between germline ends came to 12 bases. The CDR3 is 14 residues long. Germline CDR1 SEHNR, CDR2 FQNEAQ (reference sequence). CDR3 loop: CASSLEVWGSEAFF. The CDR3 nucleotides are TGTGCCAGCAGCTTAGAAGTTTGGGGGTCTGAAGCTTTCTTT.

J is TRBJ1-3 and V is TRBV11-2, with TRBD1 identical over 8 bases. The junction had 9 bases not matched to a gene; V was cut back by 4 bases and J by 1 base. The CDR3 extends over 17 amino acids. Per germline, CDR1 SGHAT and CDR2 FQNNGV. CDR3 amino acids: CASSSVPRDRSGNTIYF. The CDR3, as DNA: TGTGCCAGCAGCTCAGTCCCCAGGGACAGGTCTGGAAACACCATATATTTT.

V is TRBV6-1 and J is TRBJ2-1; D perhaps matches TRBD2 (5 bases). V was shortened by 2 bases and J by 3 bases, with 11 bases between the two germline ends. The CDR3 spans 15 residues. Germline V CDR1 and CDR2: MNHNS, SASEGT. Here the CDR3 reads CASSENRAVYNEQFF. DNA of the CDR3: TGTGCCAGCAGTGAAAACCGAGCGGTCTACAATGAGCAGTTCTTC.

The V and J genes are TRBV5-1 and TRBJ2-1; D not certain. The CDR3 consists of 15 residues. From germline, CDR1 is SGHRS and CDR2 YFSETQ. V was clipped by 2 bases and J by 2 bases, with 11 bases between them. CDR3 amino acids: CASSFVSETYNEQFF. CDR3 sequence (DNA): TGCGCCAGCAGCTTTGTATCCGAGACCTACAATGAGCAGTTCTTC.